The 16 T cell receptor beta chains reported below all come from one sample, sequenced in a study of blood T cell repertoires in COVID-19 (dated by TCRdb to between 2020 and 2021). Receptor amplification or capture employed the immunoSEQ multiplex PCR assay. As stored in TCRdb, this immuneACCESS dataset retains in-frame rearrangements with V and J assigned. A fraction of the clones does not appear; measured against another copy, unresolved V genes explain less than half of the discrepancy, and the remainder lacks a known reason. A total of 55,000 to 80,000 clones appear in this sample, 81% of them only once. Around 0.83% of the sample lies in the top ten. Sequenced material: peripheral blood. These receptors all stem from a woman between 70 and 85 years old with acute or convalescent COVID-19.

This chain connects TRBV6-5 to TRBJ2-3; D gene unclear. CDR1 and CDR2 (germline): MNHEY, SVGAGI. Trimming took off 7 bases at V and 2 bases at J, with 13 bases between the two ends. This CDR3 has 14 residues. The CDR3, as DNA: TGTGCCAGCAAGGTAGGAGATTTCACAGATACGCAGTATTTT. This codes for CASKVGDFTDTQYF.

By proportion, this clone is medium-sized. This chain joins TRBV30 and TRBJ1-6; weak D call: TRBD1 (5 bases). The CDR3 runs to 13 residues. Trimming removed 7 bases from V and 7 bases from J, with 14 bases in between. The germline V gene encodes CDR1 GTSNPN and CDR2 SVGIG (reference sequence). The CDR3 protein is CAFSVGGNSPLHF. The CDR3 DNA reads TGTGCCTTTTCTGTGGGGGGGAATTCACCCCTCCACTTT.

The gene calls are TRBV6-1 and TRBJ1-1, with TRBD1 matching 10 bases. The CDR3 covers 18 residues. With V trimmed by 1 base and J by 4 bases, 12 bases remained unmatched. CDR1 MNHNS and CDR2 SASEGT come from the germline V gene. As DNA, the CDR3 is TGTGCCAGCAGTGAAGAGAGGGACAGGGGATACAGGACCACTGAAGCTTTCTTT. It translates to CASSEERDRGYRTTEAFF.

The chain is built from TRBV2 and TRBJ2-5, with 8 positions matching TRBD1. The V and J ends lost 8 bases and 2 bases, in that order; junction bases with no gene match: 7. From germline, CDR1 is SNHLY and CDR2 FYNNEI. There are 14 residues in the CDR3. The CDR3 DNA sequence: TGTGCCAGCGGCCGGGACAGGAATCAAGAGACCCAGTACTTC. It specifies CASGRDRNQETQYF.

In this sample, this clone turned up a few times. The chain recombines TRBV19 with TRBJ1-5; D not certain. V shed 2 bases and J shed 4 bases, with 12 bases lying between them. Germline assignment: CDR1 LNHDA and CDR2 SQIVND (reference sequence). The CDR3 has 15 residues. The CDR3 DNA is TGTGCCAGTAGTATAACCGGGAATGGAAATCAGCCCCAGCATTTT. It translates to CASSITGNGNQPQHF.

The chain combines TRBV6-5 with TRBJ2-1, with 8 bases matching TRBD1. Germline V gene lookup returns CDR1 MNHEY and CDR2 SVGAGI. The CDR3 has 14 residues. Trimming took 1 base from V and 6 from J; bases not matched to a gene: 2. The CDR3 nucleotides are TGTGCCAGCAGTTACTATGGACAGGGCAATGAGCAGTTCTTC. Residues: CASSYYGQGNEQFF.

Only one count was recorded for this clone. The chain joins TRBV30 to TRBJ2-7; 15 bases are a match to TRBD2. The CDR3 extends over 18 amino acids. Germline V gene lookup returns CDR1 GTSNPN and CDR2 SVGIG (reference sequence). V trimming: 8 bases; J trimming: 4 bases; junction bases outside the gene matches: 18. The CDR3 region is CAAEGTSGGHPSGYEQYF. The CDR3 bases are TGTGCCGCCGAAGGGACTAGCGGGGGGCATCCATCGGGGTACGAGCAGTACTTC.

J is TRBJ1-3 and V is TRBV29-1; tentatively, D is TRBD1 (5 bases). Trimming removed 8 bases at V and 4 bases at J, with 9 bases between. Germline CDR1 and CDR2: SQVTM and ANQGSEA. The CDR3 is made up of 11 amino acids. CDR3 sequence: CSSRTGNTIYF. In nucleotides, the CDR3 is TGCAGCTCCAGGACAGGAAACACCATATATTTT.

The V and J genes are TRBV30 and TRBJ2-3; 10 bases agree with TRBD2. Unmatched junction bases numbered 7, after V lost 2 bases and J lost 2 bases. This CDR3 has 16 residues. Germline V gene lookup returns CDR1 GTSNPN and CDR2 SVGIG (reference sequence). Written as DNA, the CDR3 is TGTGCCTGGAGTTTAACAGCGGGGGGGTACACAGATACGCAGTATTTT. It yields the protein CAWSLTAGGYTDTQYF.

This chain uses TRBV11-2 with TRBJ2-3; D unclear. V lost 5 bases, J lost 3 bases, and 9 bases lay in between. The CDR3 contains 13 residues. From germline, CDR1 is SGHAT and CDR2 FQNNGV. The CDR3 coding sequence is TGTGCCAGCAGCGCCCTCGGGACAGATACGCAGTATTTT. Protein product: CASSALGTDTQYF.

The V gene is TRBV7-2, the J gene TRBJ1-3, with 8 bases lining up with TRBD1. The CDR3 contains 16 residues. The V gene's germline CDR1 is SGHTA and CDR2 FQGNSA. After removal of 0 bases from V and 4 bases from J, the junction contained 5 bases not matched to a gene. This CDR3 reads CASSLAGTGRGNTIYF. As DNA, the CDR3 is TGTGCCAGCAGCTTAGCCGGGACAGGCAGAGGAAACACCATATATTTT.

J is TRBJ2-5 and V is TRBV5-1, with 7 bases lining up with TRBD2. CDR3 length equals 14 residues. The germline gives CDR1 SGHRS, CDR2 YFSETQ. V dropped 0 bases and J dropped 2; count of bases not matched to a gene: 1. CDR3 region: CASSLAGGQETQYF. The CDR3 coding sequence is TGCGCCAGCAGCTTGGCCGGGGGGCAAGAGACCCAGTACTTC.

This CDR3 is CASSIGARLGTEAFF. CDR3 in DNA: TGTGCCAGTAGTATAGGTGCGAGACTGGGCACTGAAGCTTTCTTT. This sequence joins TRBV19 and TRBJ1-1; no clear D. Deletions cut 1 base from V and 4 bases from J, with 13 bases between. CDR3 length equals 15 residues. Germline CDR1 reads LNHDA; CDR2 reads SQIVND (reference sequence).

This chain connects TRBV4-2 to TRBJ1-3, with a possible D match to TRBD1 (6 bases). CDR1 and CDR2 (germline): LGHNA, YNFKEQ. V lost 1 base to trimming and J lost 4 bases, with 11 bases between them. The CDR3 is made up of 15 amino acids. The CDR3 DNA is TGTGCCAGCAGCCAAGTTTCAGGGGTAGGAAACACCATATATTTT. Translating gives CASSQVSGVGNTIYF.

The gene calls are TRBV18 and TRBJ2-1; 8 bases map to TRBD2. The CDR3 covers 16 residues. Trimming cost V 3 bases and J 4 bases; bases outside gene matches: 8. Germline assignment: CDR1 KGHSH and CDR2 LQKENI. The CDR3 sequence: CASSPERGRAYNEQFF. CDR3 DNA: TGTGCCAGCTCACCGGAGCGGGGGCGGGCGTACAATGAGCAGTTCTTC.

The chain combines TRBV10-3 with TRBJ1-1, with D unclear. The V end was cut by 10 bases, the J end by 2 bases, with 11 bases between. This CDR3 contains 12 residues. In germline, CDR1 is ENHRY, CDR2 SYGVKD. CDR3 bases: TGTGCCACCGACCGAGGAAACACTGAAGCTTTCTTT. As protein: CATDRGNTEAFF.